This TCR beta chain was identified during a study of blood T cells in healthy people across ages. Overall study findings and caveats: Long-lived and aged donors differed, with more naive CD4+ cells and higher diversity in the long-lived.

In the case of this clonotype: Its antigen remains unidentified. One junction end does not reproduce the germline sequence, and a read error may be involved.

CDR1 and CDR2 (germline): SGHRS, YFSETQ. The CDR3 runs to 16 residues. Using a J-beta primer mix together with a sample-barcoded 5' primer, a second PCR was run for roughly 7 to 11 cycles. TCRdb re-called the 5' RACE reads with MiXCR, one entry per CDR3 protein. The sample lists 1.5 million to 2 million distinct CDR3 sequences; roughly 28% were seen once. Per sample, no less than 6 micrograms of total RNA were extracted. V gene TRBV5-1 combines with J gene TRBJ2-7, with TRBD1 matching 7 bases. The TCR originated in a woman younger than 45 in good health. Material: blood. This CDR3 is CASGLAEGASPYEQYF. The DNA for the CDR3 is TGCGCCAGCGGCTTGGCAGAGGGGGCTTCCCCCTACGAGCAGTACTTC. Looking up the rest from reference TRBV5-1 and TRBJ2-7 gives the full variable domain: KAGVTQTPRYLIKTRGQQVTLSCSPISGHRSVSWYQQTPGQGLQFLFEYFSETQRNKGNFPGRFSGRQFSNSRSEMNVSTLELGDSALYLCASGLAEGASPYEQYFGPGTRLTVT.